This is a list of T cell receptor beta chains from one sample in a study of beta chain features in type 1 diabetes. TCRdb's table, derived via immunoSEQ multiplex PCR, lists solely in-frame clones and lacks some. There are about 140,000 clones in the sample; 8.5% to 12% occur only once, and around 1.4% lies in the top ten. The sequenced sample consisted of naive CD4+ T cells from blood. Receptor source: a man aged 18-30 years in good health. The CDR3 runs from the conserved cysteine through the conserved F or W. Clone size is stated in some rows and not others, as once, few, many or a class when expanded.

j_gene: TRBJ2-5; abundance: few; v_gene: TRBV28; CDR3aa: CANNSGTSGKETQYF
j_gene: TRBJ1-4; abundance: NA; v_gene: TRBV27; CDR3aa: CASSRTGSSEKLFF
j_gene: TRBJ1-5; abundance: few; v_gene: TRBV6-5; CDR3aa: CASSKTGHQPQHF
j_gene: TRBJ1-2; abundance: NA; v_gene: TRBV5-1; CDR3aa: CASSLGDREDYGYTF
j_gene: TRBJ1-4; abundance: few; v_gene: TRBV18; CDR3aa: CASSPDRATNEKLFF
j_gene: TRBJ1-3; abundance: few; v_gene: TRBV6-5; CDR3aa: CASSYDWRSGNTIYF
j_gene: TRBJ1-2; abundance: NA; v_gene: TRBV9; CDR3aa: CASSVVGQGYGNGYTF
j_gene: TRBJ1-3; abundance: NA; v_gene: TRBV5-4; CDR3aa: CASSLGQGASGNTIYF
j_gene: TRBJ1-5; abundance: NA; v_gene: TRBV7-2; CDR3aa: CASSSQGVNQPQHF
j_gene: TRBJ1-3; abundance: NA; v_gene: TRBV9; CDR3aa: CASSTGAAGNTIYF
j_gene: TRBJ2-3; abundance: NA; v_gene: TRBV11-2; CDR3aa: CASRVGLAGGRDTQYF
j_gene: TRBJ2-7; abundance: NA; v_gene: TRBV4-1; CDR3aa: CASSRAGEGPSYEQYF
j_gene: TRBJ1-4; abundance: few; v_gene: TRBV2; CDR3aa: CASRNPGQGAPEEKLFF
j_gene: TRBJ1-2; abundance: NA; v_gene: TRBV6-4; CDR3aa: CASRPSGTSYGYTF
j_gene: TRBJ1-5; abundance: few; v_gene: TRBV9; CDR3aa: CASSVAANYSNQPQHF
j_gene: TRBJ2-2; abundance: few; v_gene: TRBV19; CDR3aa: CASSWSGTNTGELFF
j_gene: TRBJ1-2; abundance: few; v_gene: TRBV18; CDR3aa: CASFTGGADGYTF
j_gene: TRBJ2-3; abundance: NA; v_gene: TRBV4-1; CDR3aa: CASRTSREGAGTDTQYF
j_gene: TRBJ2-5; abundance: NA; v_gene: TRBV7-2; CDR3aa: CASSLRGSWETQYF
j_gene: TRBJ2-7; abundance: NA; v_gene: TRBV19; CDR3aa: CASSIEWAGVHQRYF
j_gene: TRBJ1-1; abundance: few; v_gene: TRBV9; CDR3aa: CASSDGTGLNTEAFF
j_gene: TRBJ2-2; abundance: few; v_gene: TRBV5-4; CDR3aa: CASSQDLGHLTGELFF
j_gene: TRBJ2-2; abundance: many; v_gene: TRBV30; CDR3aa: CAWRVDRTYTGELFF
j_gene: TRBJ2-1; abundance: NA; v_gene: TRBV18; CDR3aa: CASSLSVYNEQFF
j_gene: TRBJ2-2; abundance: NA; v_gene: TRBV19; CDR3aa: CASSGTGELFF
j_gene: TRBJ1-1; abundance: few; v_gene: TRBV19; CDR3aa: CASSPVLQGNTEAFF
j_gene: TRBJ2-1; abundance: NA; v_gene: TRBV5-1; CDR3aa: CASSLVSAANNEQFF
j_gene: TRBJ2-7; abundance: NA; v_gene: TRBV7-2; CDR3aa: CASSLAPGLAGAHYEQYF
j_gene: TRBJ2-3; abundance: NA; v_gene: TRBV7-9; CDR3aa: CASSLVGGSRTDTQYF
j_gene: TRBJ2-1; abundance: few; v_gene: TRBV10-2; CDR3aa: CASSESSGYEQFF
j_gene: TRBJ1-2; abundance: NA; v_gene: TRBV5-1; CDR3aa: CASRTGGVGANYGYTF
j_gene: TRBJ2-5; abundance: NA; v_gene: TRBV7-9; CDR3aa: CASSPARGEETQYF
j_gene: TRBJ1-6; abundance: few; v_gene: TRBV6-6; CDR3aa: CASSWRQENSPLHF
j_gene: TRBJ1-2; abundance: few; v_gene: TRBV19; CDR3aa: CASSSRQAYGYTF
j_gene: TRBJ2-1; abundance: many; v_gene: TRBV5-1; CDR3aa: CASRRAASNEQFF
j_gene: TRBJ2-1; abundance: NA; v_gene: TRBV9; CDR3aa: CASSRSGGGYNEQFF
j_gene: TRBJ2-7; abundance: NA; v_gene: TRBV7-6; CDR3aa: CASSLGQGTYEQYF
j_gene: TRBJ1-3; abundance: NA; v_gene: TRBV27; CDR3aa: CASPTTRNTIYF
j_gene: TRBJ2-5; abundance: NA; v_gene: TRBV5-1; CDR3aa: CASSTPGEETQYF
j_gene: TRBJ1-6; abundance: few; v_gene: TRBV6-5; CDR3aa: CASSYGGSADTPLHF
j_gene: TRBJ2-7; abundance: few; v_gene: TRBV7-9; CDR3aa: CASSPHVFTGDSYEQYF
j_gene: TRBJ2-7; abundance: NA; v_gene: TRBV5-1; CDR3aa: CASSLEGGWDEQYF
j_gene: TRBJ2-7; abundance: few; v_gene: TRBV19; CDR3aa: CASSMRRGLPYEQYF
j_gene: TRBJ1-2; abundance: few; v_gene: TRBV5-1; CDR3aa: CASSLWGDRQANYGYTF
j_gene: TRBJ2-5; abundance: NA; v_gene: TRBV5-1; CDR3aa: CASSLPGQSETQYF
j_gene: TRBJ2-7; abundance: NA; v_gene: TRBV13; CDR3aa: CASSQRVGQGRYEQYF
j_gene: TRBJ1-5; abundance: NA; v_gene: TRBV6-1; CDR3aa: CASSGSGAHSNQPQHF